Sequencing of this T cell receptor (beta chain) was carried out in a study of control samples from healthy donors and cancer patients. CDR3 size: 15 residues. Trimming cost V 0 bases and J 5 bases, with 10 bases left between them. CDR1 is SGHTA, CDR2 FQGNSA, per germline. Only in-frame clones appear in the TCRdb table, and some are missing; sequencing was by immunoSEQ multiplex PCR. The data show 90,000 to 100,000 clones, with about 79% seen just once and more than 9% held by the top ten. The chain is built from TRBV7-2 and TRBJ1-4; D is undetermined. The TCR was taken from a woman in her 30s in good health. The specimen was blood. The CDR3 bases are TGTGCCAGCAGCTTAGCCGGACCTGTGAATGAAAAACTGTTTTTT. Protein product: CASSLAGPVNEKLFF.